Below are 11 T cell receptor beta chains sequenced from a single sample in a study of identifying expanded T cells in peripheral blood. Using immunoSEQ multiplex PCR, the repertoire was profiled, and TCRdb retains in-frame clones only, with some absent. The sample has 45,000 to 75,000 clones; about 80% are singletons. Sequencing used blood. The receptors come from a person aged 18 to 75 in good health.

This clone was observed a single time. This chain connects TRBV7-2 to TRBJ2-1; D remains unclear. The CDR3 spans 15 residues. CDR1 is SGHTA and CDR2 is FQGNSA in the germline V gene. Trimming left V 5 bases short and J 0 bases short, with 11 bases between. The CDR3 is CASSLHQISYNEQFF. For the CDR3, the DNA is TGTGCCAGCAGCCTCCACCAAATCTCCTACAATGAGCAGTTCTTC.

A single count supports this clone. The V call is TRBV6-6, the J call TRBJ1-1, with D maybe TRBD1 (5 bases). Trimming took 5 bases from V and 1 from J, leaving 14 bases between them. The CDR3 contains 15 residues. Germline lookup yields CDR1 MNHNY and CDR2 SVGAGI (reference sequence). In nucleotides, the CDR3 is TGTGCCAGCAGTCGTACCGGGACGGGGAACACTGAAGCTTTCTTT. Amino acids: CASSRTGTGNTEAFF.

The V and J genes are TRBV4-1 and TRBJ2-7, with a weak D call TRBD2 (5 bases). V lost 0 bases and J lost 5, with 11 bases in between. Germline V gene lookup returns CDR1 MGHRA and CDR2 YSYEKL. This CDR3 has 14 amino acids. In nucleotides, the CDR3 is TGCGCCAGCAGCCAAGATGAGGGCCGGGACGAGCAGTACTTC. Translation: CASSQDEGRDEQYF.

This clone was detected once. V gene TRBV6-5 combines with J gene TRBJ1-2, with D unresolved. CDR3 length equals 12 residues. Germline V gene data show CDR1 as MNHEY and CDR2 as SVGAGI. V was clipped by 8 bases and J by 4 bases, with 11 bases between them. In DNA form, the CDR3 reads TGTGCCAGCTCTGGAGGTGGCTATGGCTACACCTTC. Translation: CASSGGGYGYTF.

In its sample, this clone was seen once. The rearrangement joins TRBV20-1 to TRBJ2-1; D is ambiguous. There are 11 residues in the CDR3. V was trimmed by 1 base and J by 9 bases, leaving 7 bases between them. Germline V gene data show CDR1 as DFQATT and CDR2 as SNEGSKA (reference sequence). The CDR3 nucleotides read TGCAGTGCTAGAGTCGTCGGTGAGCAGTTCTTC. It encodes CSARVVGEQFF.

In DNA form, the CDR3 reads TGTGCCAGTAGTATAGAGCGGACTAGCAGGCCCGGGGAGCTGTTTTTT. Protein sequence: CASSIERTSRPGELFF. The V call is TRBV19, the J call TRBJ2-2; 8 nucleotides line up with TRBD2. V dropped 0 bases and J dropped 6; count of bases not matched to a gene: 6. This CDR3 is built from 16 residues. Germline V gene lookup returns CDR1 LNHDA and CDR2 SQIVND (reference sequence).

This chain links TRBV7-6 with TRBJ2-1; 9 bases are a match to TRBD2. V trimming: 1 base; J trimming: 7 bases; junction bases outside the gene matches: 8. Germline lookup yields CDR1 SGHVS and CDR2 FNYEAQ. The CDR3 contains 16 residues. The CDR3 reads CASSLVGSGGRNEQFF. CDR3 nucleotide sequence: TGTGCCAGCAGCTTAGTTGGTAGCGGGGGCCGGAATGAGCAGTTCTTC.

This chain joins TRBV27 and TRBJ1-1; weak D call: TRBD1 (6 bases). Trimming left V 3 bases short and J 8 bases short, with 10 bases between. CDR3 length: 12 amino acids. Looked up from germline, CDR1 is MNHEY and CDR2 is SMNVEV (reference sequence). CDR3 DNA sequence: TGTGCCAGCAGTTTCTCACAGGGAGAAGCTTTCTTT. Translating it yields CASSFSQGEAFF.

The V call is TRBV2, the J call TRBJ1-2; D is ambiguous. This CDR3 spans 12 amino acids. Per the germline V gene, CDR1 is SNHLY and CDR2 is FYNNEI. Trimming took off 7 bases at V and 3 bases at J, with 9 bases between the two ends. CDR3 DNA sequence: TGTGCCAGCACCCCCCAGGACTATGGCTACACCTTC. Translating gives CASTPQDYGYTF.

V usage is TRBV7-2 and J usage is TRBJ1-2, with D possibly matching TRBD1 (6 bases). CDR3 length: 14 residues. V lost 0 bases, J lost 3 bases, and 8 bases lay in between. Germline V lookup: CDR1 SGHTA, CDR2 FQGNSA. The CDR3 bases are TGTGCCAGCAGCTTAGCGGGGGCGGACTATGGCTACACCTTC. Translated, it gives CASSLAGADYGYTF.

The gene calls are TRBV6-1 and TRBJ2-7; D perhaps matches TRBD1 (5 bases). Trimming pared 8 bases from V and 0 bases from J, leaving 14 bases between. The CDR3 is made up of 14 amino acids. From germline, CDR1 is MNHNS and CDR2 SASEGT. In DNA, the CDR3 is TGTGCCAGCCTATGGACACGGAGCTCCTACGAGCAGTACTTC. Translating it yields CASLWTRSSYEQYF.